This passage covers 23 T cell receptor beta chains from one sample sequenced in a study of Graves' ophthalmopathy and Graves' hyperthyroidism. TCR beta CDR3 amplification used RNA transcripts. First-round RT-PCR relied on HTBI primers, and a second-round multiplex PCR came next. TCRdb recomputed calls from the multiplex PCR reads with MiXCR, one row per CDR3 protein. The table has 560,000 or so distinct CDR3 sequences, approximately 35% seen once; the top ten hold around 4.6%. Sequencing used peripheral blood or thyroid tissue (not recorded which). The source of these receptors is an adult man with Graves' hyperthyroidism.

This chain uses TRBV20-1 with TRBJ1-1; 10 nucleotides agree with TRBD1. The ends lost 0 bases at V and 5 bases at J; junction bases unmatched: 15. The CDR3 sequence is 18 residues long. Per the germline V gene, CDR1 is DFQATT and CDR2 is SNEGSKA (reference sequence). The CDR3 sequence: CSARETGGSTARGTEAFF. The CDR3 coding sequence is TGCAGTGCTAGAGAGACAGGGGGCAGCACCGCCCGGGGTACTGAAGCTTTCTTT.

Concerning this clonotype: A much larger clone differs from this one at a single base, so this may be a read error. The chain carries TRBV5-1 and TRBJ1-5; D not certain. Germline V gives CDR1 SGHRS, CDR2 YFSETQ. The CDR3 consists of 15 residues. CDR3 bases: TGCGCCAGCGGCTTGGAGGGTGGTCGCAATCAGCCCCAGCATTTT. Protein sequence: CASGLEGGRNQPQHF.

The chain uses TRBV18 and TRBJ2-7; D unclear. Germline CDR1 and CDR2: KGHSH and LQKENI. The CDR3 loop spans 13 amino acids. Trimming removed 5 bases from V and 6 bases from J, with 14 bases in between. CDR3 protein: CASSTREGCEQYF. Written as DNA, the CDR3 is TGTGCCAGCTCAACTCGCGAAGGATGCGAGCAGTACTTC.

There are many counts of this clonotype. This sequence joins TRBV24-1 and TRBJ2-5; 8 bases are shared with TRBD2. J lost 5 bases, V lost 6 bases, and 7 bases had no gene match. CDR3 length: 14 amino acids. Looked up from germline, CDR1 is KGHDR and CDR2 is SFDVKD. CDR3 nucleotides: TGTGCCACCAGTAGGGGACTAGTGAATGAGACCCAGTACTTC. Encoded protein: CATSRGLVNETQYF.

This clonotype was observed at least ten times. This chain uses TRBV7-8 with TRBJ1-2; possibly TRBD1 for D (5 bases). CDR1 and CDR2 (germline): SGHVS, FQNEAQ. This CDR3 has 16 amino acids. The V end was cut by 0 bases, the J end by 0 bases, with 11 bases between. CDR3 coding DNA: TGTGCCAGCAGCTTAGCTCAGGGTTGGACTAACTATGGCTACACCTTC. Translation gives CASSLAQGWTNYGYTF. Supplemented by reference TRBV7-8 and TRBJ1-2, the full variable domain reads GAGVSQSPRYKVAKRGQDVALRCDPISGHVSLFWYQQALGQGPEFLTYFQNEAQLDKSGLPSDRFFAERPEGSVSTLKIQRTQQEDSAVYLCASSLAQGWTNYGYTFGSGTRLTVV.

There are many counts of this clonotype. CDR3 sequence reads: CASGSRVPGELFF. The CDR3 DNA sequence: TGTGCTAGTGGTTCGAGGGTACCCGGGGAGCTGTTTTTT. The chain is built from TRBV12-5 and TRBJ2-2; possibly TRBD2 for D (5 bases). V was clipped by 4 bases and J by 6 bases, with 9 bases between them. The length of the CDR3 is 13 residues. Germline values: CDR1 LGHNT, CDR2 FRNRAP. The full variable domain, its missing parts supplied by reference TRBV12-5 and TRBJ2-2, is DARVTQTPRHKVTEMGQEVTMRCQPILGHNTVFWYRQTMMQGLELLAYFRNRAPLDDSGMPKDRFSAEMPDATLATLKIQPSEPRDSAVYFCASGSRVPGELFFGEGSRLTVL.

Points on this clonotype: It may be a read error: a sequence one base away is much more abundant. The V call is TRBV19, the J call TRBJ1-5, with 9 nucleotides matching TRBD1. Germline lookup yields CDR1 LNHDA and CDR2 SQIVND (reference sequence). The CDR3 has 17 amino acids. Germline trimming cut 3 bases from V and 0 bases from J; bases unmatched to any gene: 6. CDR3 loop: CASSMDRGLYSNQPQHF. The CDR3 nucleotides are TGTGCCAGTAGTATGGACAGGGGCCTCTATAGCAATCAGCCCCAGCATTTT.

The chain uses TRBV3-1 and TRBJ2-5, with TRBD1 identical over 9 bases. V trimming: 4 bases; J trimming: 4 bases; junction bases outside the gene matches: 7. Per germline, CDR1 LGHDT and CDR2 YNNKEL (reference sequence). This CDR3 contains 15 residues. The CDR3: CASSLGTGSRETQYF. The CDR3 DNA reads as TGTGCCAGCAGCCTTGGGACAGGGAGTCGAGAGACCCAGTACTTC.

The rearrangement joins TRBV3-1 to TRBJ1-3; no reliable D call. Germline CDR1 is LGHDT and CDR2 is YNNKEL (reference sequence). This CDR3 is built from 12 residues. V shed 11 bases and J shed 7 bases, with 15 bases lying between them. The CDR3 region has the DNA TGTGCCTCGACGGAGGCCGGGAACACCATATATTTT. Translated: CASTEAGNTIYF.

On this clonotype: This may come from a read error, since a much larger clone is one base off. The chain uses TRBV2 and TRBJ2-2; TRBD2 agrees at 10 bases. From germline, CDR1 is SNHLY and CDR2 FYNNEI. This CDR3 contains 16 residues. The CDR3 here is CASSASGGGFSGGLFF. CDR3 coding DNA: TGTGCCAGCAGTGCTAGCGGGGGCGGGTTTTCCGGGGGGCTGTTTTTT.

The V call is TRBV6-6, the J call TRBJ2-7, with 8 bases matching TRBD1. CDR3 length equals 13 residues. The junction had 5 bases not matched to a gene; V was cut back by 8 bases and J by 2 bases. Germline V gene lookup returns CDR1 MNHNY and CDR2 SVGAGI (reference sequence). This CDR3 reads CASVQGATYEQYF. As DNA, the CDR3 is TGTGCCAGCGTTCAGGGGGCCACCTACGAGCAGTACTTC.

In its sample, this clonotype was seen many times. DNA for the CDR3: TGTGCCAGCGGACGGACCGGGACAGACTATGGCTACACCTTC. The encoded protein is CASGRTGTDYGYTF. The genes are TRBV27 and TRBJ1-2; TRBD1 matches 7 bases. V was pared by 8 bases and J by 3 bases, with 9 bases of the junction left unmatched. Germline V CDR1 and CDR2: MNHEY, SMNVEV (reference sequence). This CDR3 is 14 amino acids long.

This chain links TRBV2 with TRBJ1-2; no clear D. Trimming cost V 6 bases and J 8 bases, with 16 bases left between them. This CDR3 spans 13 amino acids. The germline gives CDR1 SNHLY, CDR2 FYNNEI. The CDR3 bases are TGTGCCAGCAGCGCCCGACGGGCAGGAGGCTACACCTTC. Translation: CASSARRAGGYTF.

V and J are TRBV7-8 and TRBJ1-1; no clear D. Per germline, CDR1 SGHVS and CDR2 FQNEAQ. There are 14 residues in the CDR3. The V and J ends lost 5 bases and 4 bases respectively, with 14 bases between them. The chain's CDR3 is CASSHLAGGTEAFF. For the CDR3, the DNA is TGTGCCAGCAGCCATCTAGCGGGAGGCACTGAAGCTTTCTTT.

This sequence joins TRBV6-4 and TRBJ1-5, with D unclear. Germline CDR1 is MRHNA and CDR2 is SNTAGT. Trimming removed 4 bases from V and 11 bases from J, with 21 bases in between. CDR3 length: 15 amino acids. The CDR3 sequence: CASSARGGPEETQHF. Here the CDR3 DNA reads TGTGCCAGCAGTGCACGGGGAGGGCCGGAAGAGACCCAGCATTTT.

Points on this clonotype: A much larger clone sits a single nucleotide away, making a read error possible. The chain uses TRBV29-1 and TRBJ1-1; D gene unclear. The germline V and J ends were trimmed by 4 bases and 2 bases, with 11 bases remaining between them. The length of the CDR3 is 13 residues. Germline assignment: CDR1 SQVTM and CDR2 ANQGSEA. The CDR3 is CSVAQGSNTEAFF. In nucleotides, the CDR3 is TGCAGCGTTGCTCAAGGGTCAAACACTGAAGCTTTCTTT. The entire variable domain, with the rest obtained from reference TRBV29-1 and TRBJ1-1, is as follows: SAVISQKPSRDICQRGTSLTIQCQVDSQVTMMFWYRQQPGQSLTLIATANQGSEATYESGFVIDKFPISRPNLTFSTLTVSNMSPEDSSIYLCSVAQGSNTEAFFGQGTRLTVV.

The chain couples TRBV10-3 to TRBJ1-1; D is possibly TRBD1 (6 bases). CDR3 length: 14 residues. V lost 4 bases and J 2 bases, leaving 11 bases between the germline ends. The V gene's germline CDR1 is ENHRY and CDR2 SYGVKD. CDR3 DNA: TGTGCCATCAGTGCACAGGGTAGAAACACTGAAGCTTTCTTT. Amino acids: CAISAQGRNTEAFF.

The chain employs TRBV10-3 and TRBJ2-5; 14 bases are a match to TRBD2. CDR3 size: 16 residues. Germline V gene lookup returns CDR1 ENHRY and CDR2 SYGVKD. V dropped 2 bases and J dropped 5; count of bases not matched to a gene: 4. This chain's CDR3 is CAISEGTSGSGETQYF. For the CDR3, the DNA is TGTGCCATCAGTGAGGGGACTAGCGGGAGTGGGGAGACCCAGTACTTC.

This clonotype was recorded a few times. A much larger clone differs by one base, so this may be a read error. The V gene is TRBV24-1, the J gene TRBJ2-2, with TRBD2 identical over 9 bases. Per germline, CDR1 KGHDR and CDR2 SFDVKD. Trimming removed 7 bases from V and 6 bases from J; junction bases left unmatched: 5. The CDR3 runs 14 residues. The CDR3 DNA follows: TGTGCCACCAGCGGAGCGGGAGGTGCCGGGGAGCTGTTTTTT. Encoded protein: CATSGAGGAGELFF.

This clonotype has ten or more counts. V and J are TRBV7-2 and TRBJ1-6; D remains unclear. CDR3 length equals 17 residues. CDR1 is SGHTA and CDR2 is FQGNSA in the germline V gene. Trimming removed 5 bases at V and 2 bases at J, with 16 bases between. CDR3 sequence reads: CASSEKVAVTYNSPLHF. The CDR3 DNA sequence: TGTGCCAGCAGCGAAAAGGTGGCAGTAACCTATAATTCACCCCTCCACTTT.

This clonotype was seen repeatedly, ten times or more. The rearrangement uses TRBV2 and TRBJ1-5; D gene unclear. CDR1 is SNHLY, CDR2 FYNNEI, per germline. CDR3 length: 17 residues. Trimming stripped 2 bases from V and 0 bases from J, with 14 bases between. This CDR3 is CASSELAASYSNQPQHF. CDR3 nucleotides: TGTGCCAGCAGTGAATTGGCGGCATCCTATAGCAATCAGCCCCAGCATTTT.

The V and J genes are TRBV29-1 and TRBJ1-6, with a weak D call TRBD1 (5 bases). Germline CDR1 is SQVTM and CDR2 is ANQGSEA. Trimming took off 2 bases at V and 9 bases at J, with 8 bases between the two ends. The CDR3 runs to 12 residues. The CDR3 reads CSVETGGSPLHF. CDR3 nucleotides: TGCAGCGTTGAAACGGGGGGTTCACCCCTCCACTTT.

As DNA, the CDR3 is TGTGCCACCAGTGCTAGGACAGGGGCACGAGAGACCCAGTACTTC. As protein: CATSARTGARETQYF. The chain employs TRBV24-1 and TRBJ2-5, with 9 bases matching TRBD1. V lost 5 bases, J lost 4 bases, and 7 bases stayed unmatched. CDR1 KGHDR and CDR2 SFDVKD come from the germline V gene. The CDR3 has 15 residues.